The clone carrying this TCR beta chain was seen only a few times. What it binds is not known. This could be a read error, since a much larger clone is one nucleotide away. These data belong to a study of breast tumors, draining lymph nodes, adjacent tissues. The study's findings and limits: Data only fit, rather than demonstrated, lymph node origin of most tumor T cells. Data fit most tumor T cells coming from lymph node, expanding in tumor. Tumor and nontumor repertoires were significantly more similar in luminal-like than in basal-like breast cancer. Tumor TCR diversity was below lymph nodes but above nontumor tissue.

The CDR3 is 15 residues long. Germline V gives CDR1 SGDLS, CDR2 YYNGEE. V dropped 5 bases and J dropped 2 bases, with 14 bases sitting between them. MiXCR, run by TCRdb on the multiplex PCR reads, gives a single entry per CDR3 protein. The sample consists of some 100,000 distinct CDR3 sequences, about 20% of them appearing once. Axillary draining lymph nodes of breast cancer patients supplied the node samples. V is TRBV9 and J is TRBJ2-1; possibly TRBD1 or TRBD2 for D (6 bases each). This TCR was recovered from a female donor with breast cancer. Some clones in this sample may be carry-over from other donors' samples. What was sequenced was axillary lymph node tissue. The CDR3: CASSAAGHPYNEQFF. Written as DNA, the CDR3 is TGTGCCAGCAGTGCTGCGGGACATCCCTACAATGAGCAGTTCTTC.